The 9 T cell receptor beta chains given below trace back to one sample, sequenced in a study of siplizumab effects on memory and regulatory T cells. The repertoire was sequenced with immunoSEQ multiplex PCR; TCRdb's copy has only in-frame clones and lacks some. The repertoire holds over 95,000 clones, with around 93% as singletons. Sequenced sample: non-Treg CD4+ T cells sorted from blood. The origin of the receptors is a human donor in good health.

The chain carries TRBV27 and TRBJ2-1, with TRBD2 matching 12 bases. The CDR3 length is 16 residues. Germline CDR1 reads MNHEY; CDR2 reads SMNVEV (reference sequence). J lost 8 bases, V lost 3 bases, and 8 bases had no gene match. The CDR3 reads CASSFRRLAGVYEQFF. The CDR3 nucleotides are TGTGCCAGCAGTTTCCGACGACTAGCGGGGGTTTATGAGCAGTTCTTC.

The chain employs TRBV28 and TRBJ2-1; 10 bases map to TRBD2. V dropped 6 bases and J dropped 13; count of bases not matched to a gene: 12. The CDR3 loop spans 14 amino acids. Germline V CDR1 and CDR2: MDHEN, SYDVKM. CDR3 bases: TGTGCCAGCAGAGGACTAGCGGTATCAATGAACCAGTTCTTC. It codes for CASRGLAVSMNQFF.

The chain carries TRBV7-2 and TRBJ1-1, with D perhaps TRBD1 (6 bases). The CDR3 has 13 residues. CDR1 is SGHTA and CDR2 is FQGNSA in the germline V gene. V lost 7 bases and J lost 4, with 13 bases in between. The CDR3 here is CASTSIQGTEAFF. The CDR3 coding sequence is TGTGCCAGCACCAGCATACAGGGCACTGAAGCTTTCTTT.

This clone was detected only once. This chain joins TRBV9 and TRBJ2-5; possibly TRBD1 for D (6 bases). Germline CDR1 is SGDLS and CDR2 is YYNGEE. The CDR3 has 14 residues. The V and J ends lost 3 bases and 1 base respectively, with 10 bases between them. The DNA for the CDR3 is TGTGCCAGCAGCGCCGGACAGTCCCAAGAGACCCAGTACTTC. Its translation is CASSAGQSQETQYF. The variable domain in full, completed from reference TRBV9 and TRBJ2-5, reads DSGVTQTPKHLITATGQRVTLRCSPRSGDLSVYWYQQSLDQGLQFLIQYYNGEERAKGNILERFSAQQFPDLHSELNLSSLELGDSALYFCASSAGQSQETQYFGPGTRLLVL.

The chain combines TRBV5-1 with TRBJ2-3; D uncertain. Trimming removed 0 bases at V and 1 base at J, with 3 bases between. Germline CDR1 reads SGHRS; CDR2 reads YFSETQ. This CDR3 is 13 amino acids long. The CDR3 is CASSLDGTDTQYF. The CDR3 nucleotides are TGCGCCAGCAGCTTGGACGGCACAGATACGCAGTATTTT.

The chain carries TRBV10-3 and TRBJ2-5; 7 nucleotides align to TRBD2. Germline V gene data show CDR1 as ENHRY and CDR2 as SYGVKD. V was clipped by 7 bases and J by 6 bases; unmatched bases: 11. The CDR3 contains 14 residues. The CDR3 sequence is CAINPGGGEKTQYF. The DNA of the CDR3 is TGTGCCATCAACCCCGGGGGAGGGGAAAAGACCCAGTACTTC.

This chain connects TRBV5-1 to TRBJ2-1; TRBD2 agrees at 10 bases. V shed 0 bases, J shed 7 bases, and the junction held 13 bases outside the gene matches. Per the germline V gene, CDR1 is SGHRS and CDR2 is YFSETQ. CDR3 size: 18 residues. CDR3 nucleotides: TGCGCCAGCAGCTTGGGCTACAACCCTAGCGGGGGTGGGAATGAGCAGTTCTTC. Translation: CASSLGYNPSGGGNEQFF.

The genes are TRBV9 and TRBJ2-1; a possible D gene is TRBD1 (5 bases). Germline V gene data show CDR1 as SGDLS and CDR2 as YYNGEE. This CDR3 contains 13 residues. Trimming removed 2 bases from V and 8 bases from J, with 11 bases in between. As DNA, the CDR3 is TGTGCCAGCAGCGTTACAGGCATCTATGAGCAGTTCTTC. Amino acids: CASSVTGIYEQFF.

The chain carries TRBV25-1 and TRBJ1-2; D might be TRBD1 (6 bases). The CDR3 sequence is 11 residues long. V lost 10 bases and J lost 4, with 10 bases in between. Germline-derived CDR1 and CDR2 are MGHDK and SYGVNS. CDR3 DNA: TGTGCCACCACAGGGTCCTATGGCTACACCTTC. Translation: CATTGSYGYTF.